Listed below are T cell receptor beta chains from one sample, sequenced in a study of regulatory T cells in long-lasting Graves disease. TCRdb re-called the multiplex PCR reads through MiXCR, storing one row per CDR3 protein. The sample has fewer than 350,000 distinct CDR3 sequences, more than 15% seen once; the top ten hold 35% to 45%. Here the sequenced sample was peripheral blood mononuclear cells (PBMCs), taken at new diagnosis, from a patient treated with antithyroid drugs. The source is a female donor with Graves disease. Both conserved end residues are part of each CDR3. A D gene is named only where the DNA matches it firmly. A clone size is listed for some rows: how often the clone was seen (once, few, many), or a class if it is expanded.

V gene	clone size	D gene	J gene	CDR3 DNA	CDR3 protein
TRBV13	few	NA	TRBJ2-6	TGTGCCAGCTCCCAACAGGATGCTGGGGCCAACGTCCTGACTTTC	CASSQQDAGANVLTF
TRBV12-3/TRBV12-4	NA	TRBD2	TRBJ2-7	TGTGCCAGCAGCTCTACTAGCGGAACCGCCGAGCAGTACTTC	CASSSTSGTAEQYF
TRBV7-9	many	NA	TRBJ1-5	TGTGCCAGCAGCTTAGAGGACTTTAATCAGCCCCAGCATTTT	CASSLEDFNQPQHF
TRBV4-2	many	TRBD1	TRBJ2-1	TGTGCCAGCAGCCCGACGGGACAGGGGGGACGCGAGCAGTTCTTC	CASSPTGQGGREQFF
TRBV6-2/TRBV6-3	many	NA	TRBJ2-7	TGTGCCAGCAGTAGTGACCGACAGGAACCCTACGAGCAGTACTTC	CASSSDRQEPYEQYF
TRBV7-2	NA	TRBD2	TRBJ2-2	TGTGCCAGCAGCTTAGGAGGTAGCGGGAGAAGAACCGGGGAGCTGTTTTTT	CASSLGGSGRRTGELFF
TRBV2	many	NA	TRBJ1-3	TGTGCCAGCAGTGGTCGGGGTAACACCATATATTTT	CASSGRGNTIYF
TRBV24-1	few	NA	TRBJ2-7	TGTGCCACCAGCGAAGGGCCAGCTTACGAGCAGTACTTC	CATSEGPAYEQYF
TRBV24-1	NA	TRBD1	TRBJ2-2	TGTGCCACCAGTGATTTTACAGGGGGCCAATACACCGGGGAGCTGTTTTTT	CATSDFTGGQYTGELFF
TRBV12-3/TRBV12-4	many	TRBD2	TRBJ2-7	TGTGCCAGCAGTTCCCGACTAGCGGGTACCATCCACGAGCAGTACTTC	CASSSRLAGTIHEQYF
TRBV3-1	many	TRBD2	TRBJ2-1	TGTGCCAGCAGCCAAGGACTAGCGGGAGGTAATGAGCAGTTCTTC	CASSQGLAGGNEQFF
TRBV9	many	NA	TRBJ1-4	TGTGCCAGCAGCGTAGGTCTTGGGCATGAAAAACTGTTTTTT	CASSVGLGHEKLFF
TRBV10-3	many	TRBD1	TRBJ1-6	TGTGCCATCACCCGGGACAGTAATAATTCACCCCTCCACTTT	CAITRDSNNSPLHF
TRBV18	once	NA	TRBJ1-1	TGTGCCAGCTCACCGGGGGAGTCCACTGAAGCTTTCTTT	CASSPGESTEAFF
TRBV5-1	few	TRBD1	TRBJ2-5	TGCGCCAGCAGCATCAGACAGGGCCTCCAAGAGACCCAGTACTTC	CASSIRQGLQETQYF
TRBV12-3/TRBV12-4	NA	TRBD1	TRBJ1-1	TGTGCCAGCAGTTTATTCGAGGTGGGGACAGGGAGGAAGAACACTGAAGCTTTCTTT	CASSLFEVGTGRKNTEAFF
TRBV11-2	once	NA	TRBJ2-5	TGTGCCAGCAGTCCCGGGGGTGAAGCAGGGACCCAGTACTTC	CASSPGGEAGTQYF
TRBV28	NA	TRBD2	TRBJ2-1	TGTGCCAGCAGTTTCCTAAGCGGGGGGGCTTCCTACAATGAGCAGTTCTTC	CASSFLSGGASYNEQFF
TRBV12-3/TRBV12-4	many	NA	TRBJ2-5	TGTGCCAGCAGGGAGAGGGGGGTTGGAGAGACCCAGTACTTC	CASRERGVGETQYF
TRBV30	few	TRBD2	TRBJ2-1	TGTGCCTGGAGCGAACAACTTAGACTAGCGGGAAGTAGGAATGAGCAGTTCTTC	CAWSEQLRLAGSRNEQFF
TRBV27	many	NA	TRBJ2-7	TGTGCCAGCAGTTCCAACCTCTACGAGCAGTACTTC	CASSSNLYEQYF
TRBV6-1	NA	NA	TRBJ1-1	TGTGCCAGCAGATCGGGACTCCGCCTTATAAAAGCTTTCTTT	CASRSGLRLIKAFF
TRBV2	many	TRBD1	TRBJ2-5	TGTGCCAGCAGTGAACACCCGACAGGGGAGGAGACCCAGTACTTC	CASSEHPTGEETQYF
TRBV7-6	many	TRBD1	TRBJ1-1	TGTGCCAGCAGCTTTTTACCAGGGACAGGGGGCGAGAACACTGAAGCTTTCTTT	CASSFLPGTGGENTEAFF